This TCR beta chain was recorded in a study of control samples from healthy donors and cancer patients. CDR1 and CDR2 from the germline V gene are LNHDA and SQIVND (reference sequence). The CDR3 has 17 residues. Trimming shortened V by 6 bases and J by 4 bases, and 24 bases separated the two germline ends. TCRdb's copy holds only in-frame clones and misses some; the assay was immunoSEQ multiplex PCR. The sample holds roughly 170,000 clones, approximately 94% seen once. This chain joins TRBV19 and TRBJ1-1; D might be TRBD1 (6 bases). This clonotype was sampled from a woman under 30 in good health. Sequencing used blood. The CDR3 DNA is TGTGCCAGTAGGGGAAATCGGGACACTTCACCGCTCACTGAAGCTTTCTTT. Translation gives CASRGNRDTSPLTEAFF.